This is a list of T cell receptor beta chains from one sample in a study of tumor T cells in aggressive B-cell lymphoma. The assay was immunoSEQ multiplex PCR, and TCRdb's table has in-frame clones only and misses some. The repertoire has about 5,600 clones, roughly 77% of them found once; the top ten carry 7.4%. The source material was tumor tissue. Receptor source: an adult with diffuse large B cell lymphoma. CDR3s include the opening cysteine and the closing phenylalanine or tryptophan. The D gene is left open where the match is weak. Clone size, where shown, is once, few, many, or a class for clones that have expanded.

cdr3_length d_call clone_size j_call v_call cdr3_aa cdr3_nt
15 TRBD2 few TRBJ2-7 TRBV7-6 CASSLGAGGMGEQYF TGTGCCAGCAGCTTAGGAGCGGGAGGTATGGGTGAGCAGTACTTC
14 TRBD1 . TRBJ2-7 TRBV12-5 CASGPGTDSYKQYF TGTGCTAGTGGACCCGGGACAGACAGCTACAAGCAGTACTTC
17 . . TRBJ2-4 TRBV5-6 CASSFRTNPTTRREGYF TGTGCCAGCAGCTTCCGTACTAACCCGACGACACGGAGGGAAGGCTACTTC
17 TRBD2 once TRBJ2-1 TRBV4-3 CASSQWTSGSIGNEQFF TGCGCCAGCAGCCAGTGGACTAGCGGGAGTATAGGGAATGAGCAGTTCTTC
16 TRBD2 . TRBJ2-2 TRBV18 CASSPRAGGNTGELFF TGTGCCAGCTCACCTAGAGCGGGAGGCAACACCGGGGAGCTGTTTTTT
13 . . TRBJ1-6 TRBV28 CATSVYYNSPLHF TGTGCCACCTCAGTATACTATAATTCACCCCTCCACTTT
18 TRBD2 . TRBJ2-7 TRBV25-1 CASSERRTSGGKYYEQYF TGTGCCAGCAGTGAGAGACGAACTAGCGGGGGCAAATACTACGAGCAGTACTTC
14 TRBD1 . TRBJ2-7 TRBV19 CASSKRDRVSEQYF TGTGCCAGTAGTAAGCGGGACAGGGTCAGCGAGCAGTACTTC
16 TRBD2 . TRBJ2-3 TRBV27 CASSSLAGVRRDTQYF TGTGCCAGCAGTTCTTTAGCGGGAGTAAGGAGAGATACGCAGTATTTT
17 . . TRBJ2-7 TRBV28 CASSTIVTRDTAYEQYF TGTGCCAGCAGTACCATCGTTACCCGGGACACGGCCTACGAGCAGTACTTC
16 TRBD2 . TRBJ2-3 TRBV6-6 CASRAQGGPPGDTQYF TGTGCCAGCAGGGCTCAGGGAGGGCCTCCGGGAGATACGCAGTATTTT
16 TRBD2 . TRBJ2-1 TRBV4-2 CASSQNLAGVVSEQFF TGTGCCAGCAGCCAGAACCTAGCGGGAGTAGTCAGTGAGCAGTTCTTC
15 TRBD1 once TRBJ1-1 TRBV5-4 CASSRDRNVNTEAFF TGTGCCAGCAGCCGGGACAGGAACGTAAACACTGAAGCTTTCTTT
14 . . TRBJ1-4 TRBV2 CASSPDRTRGKLFF TGTGCCAGCAGCCCCGACAGGACTAGGGGGAAACTGTTTTTT
15 TRBD1 . TRBJ2-7 TRBV11-2 CASSPGTGQAYEQYF TGTGCCAGCAGCCCGGGGACAGGCCAGGCCTACGAGCAGTACTTC
14 . . TRBJ2-5 TRBV4-2 CASSQRSFEETQYF TGTGCCAGCAGCCAAAGGAGTTTTGAAGAGACCCAGTACTTC
17 . . TRBJ2-6 TRBV4-1 CASSQDTGWQGANVLTF TGCGCCAGCAGCCAAGACACAGGCTGGCAAGGGGCCAACGTCCTGACTTTC
14 . . TRBJ2-1 TRBV15 CATSRGPPSHEQFF TGTGCCACCAGCAGAGGCCCCCCGAGCCATGAGCAGTTCTTC
14 . . TRBJ2-3 TRBV7-3 CASSLVPTLHTQYF TGTGCCAGCAGCTTAGTTCCTACCCTACATACGCAGTATTTT
16 TRBD1 . TRBJ1-2 TRBV7-9 CASSLLGQGTHYGYTF TGTGCCAGCAGCTTACTGGGACAGGGGACCCACTATGGCTACACCTTC
13 . . TRBJ2-7 TRBV27 CASSFGSTYEQYF TGTGCCAGCAGTTTTGGCAGTACCTACGAGCAGTACTTC
14 . . TRBJ2-1 TRBV11-2 CASSLQTTHNEQFF TGTGCCAGCAGCTTACAGACTACGCACAATGAGCAGTTCTTC
13 TRBD1 . TRBJ1-1 TRBV10-3 CAISSGQAVEAFF TGTGCCATCAGCTCGGGACAGGCGGTTGAAGCTTTCTTT
15 TRBD1 . TRBJ2-7 TRBV14 CASSPDRDSSYEQYF TGTGCCAGCAGCCCTGACAGGGATTCCTCCTACGAGCAGTACTTC
16 TRBD2 . TRBJ2-1 TRBV7-6 CASSSTSGGTYNEQFF TGTGCCAGTAGCTCGACTAGCGGGGGAACCTACAATGAGCAGTTCTTC
16 . . TRBJ1-2 TRBV5-1 CASSLGLRTNNYGYTF TGCGCCAGCAGCTTGGGTCTAAGGACAAATAACTATGGCTACACCTTC
13 . . TRBJ2-2 TRBV7-2 CTSSFRLAGELFF TGTACCAGCAGCTTTCGACTAGCCGGGGAGCTGTTTTTT
17 TRBD1 . TRBJ1-1 TRBV23-1 CASSPKGQGGSNTEAFF TGCGCCAGCAGTCCAAAGGGACAGGGGGGTTCTAACACTGAAGCTTTCTTT
18 . large TRBJ1-2 TRBV14 CASSQDFLPAPGGYGYTF TGTGCCAGCAGCCAAGACTTCCTGCCCGCTCCCGGTGGCTATGGCTACACCTTC
15 . . TRBJ1-6 TRBV7-9 CASSPIGGWNSPLHF TGTGCCAGCAGCCCCATCGGGGGGTGGAATTCACCCCTCCACTTT
14 . . TRBJ1-3 TRBV15 CATSTRDSGNTIYF TGTGCCACCAGTACCCGGGACTCTGGAAACACCATATATTTT
14 TRBD1 . TRBJ2-5 TRBV19 CASSTRQGGETQYF TGTGCCAGTAGTACCCGACAGGGGGGGGAGACCCAGTACTTC
16 TRBD2 . TRBJ2-1 TRBV9 CASSGRLAGGTGEQFF TGTGCCAGCAGCGGGCGACTAGCGGGAGGTACCGGCGAGCAGTTCTTC
14 . . TRBJ2-4 TRBV19 CASSEQGSKNIQYF TGTGCCAGTAGTGAACAGGGATCCAAAAACATTCAATACTTC
16 . . TRBJ1-5 TRBV5-6 CASSLGGFGSNQPQHF TGTGCCAGCAGCTTGGGAGGGTTCGGGAGCAATCAGCCCCAGCATTTT
18 . . TRBJ1-1 TRBV5-4 CASSLSPGQGFVNTEAFF TGTGCCAGCAGCTTGAGCCCCGGTCAGGGTTTCGTGAACACTGAAGCTTTCTTT
17 TRBD2 . TRBJ2-2 TRBV27 CASSLEGAGANTGELFF TGTGCCAGCAGTTTAGAAGGGGCGGGGGCGAACACCGGGGAGCTGTTTTTT
16 TRBD1 few TRBJ2-3 TRBV19 CASSIVRQGQADTQYF TGTGCCAGTAGTATAGTGAGACAGGGGCAGGCAGATACGCAGTATTTT
13 . . TRBJ1-5 TRBV6-5 CASSFNSNQPQHF TGTGCCAGCAGTTTTAATAGCAATCAACCCCAGCATTTT
13 . few TRBJ1-6 TRBV9 CASSVGRDSPLHF TGTGCCAGCAGCGTAGGGAGGGATTCACCCCTCCACTTT
15 TRBD1 . TRBJ1-5 TRBV2 CASSPGTGLGQPQHF TGTGCCAGCAGTCCCGGGACAGGGCTTGGACAGCCCCAGCATTTT
16 . . TRBJ1-4 TRBV4-1 CASSQNPQTGLEKLFF TGCGCCAGCAGCCAGAACCCCCAGACGGGTTTGGAAAAACTGTTTTTT